This T cell receptor beta chain was captured by sequencing in a study of blood T cell repertoires in COVID-19. Study in general: PBMCs, B-cell-depleted T cells, or T cells were the source of the cDNA or gDNA that made up the material.

Profiled with immunoSEQ multiplex PCR; TCRdb holds only in-frame clones, not every one. Found here are about 140,000 clones, about 83% of them singletons; the top ten hold around 1.5%. In germline, CDR1 is SGHTA, CDR2 FQGNSA. The trim removed 5 bases at V and 1 base at J, leaving 16 bases unmatched. This CDR3 has 18 amino acids. The receptor was derived from a human donor in a cohort sampled during active COVID-19. Sample: peripheral blood. This chain joins TRBV7-2 and TRBJ2-7; 8 bases are shared with TRBD2. The CDR3 loop is CASSLRGPATGGSYEQYF. Here the CDR3 DNA reads TGTGCCAGCAGCCTTCGGGGGCCGGCGACGGGAGGGTCCTACGAGCAGTACTTC. Full variable domain (remainder filled in from reference TRBV7-2 and TRBJ2-7): GAGVSQSPSNKVTEKGKDVELRCDPISGHTALYWYRQSLGQGLEFLIYFQGNSAPDKSGLPSDRFSAERTGGSVSTLTIQRTQQEDSAVYLCASSLRGPATGGSYEQYFGPGTRLTVT.